This T cell receptor (beta chain) stems from a study of T-cell reconstitution after alpha-beta-depleted transplantation in children. Preparation of the TCRbeta library involved a method that used unique molecular identifiers. TCRdb re-analysed the PCR reads in MiXCR, keeping a single row per CDR3 protein. The data show some 530,000 distinct CDR3 sequences, about 12% seen once. This clonotype was counted between two and nine times. This receptor was identified in a human donor who donated a stem cell graft to a child with combined immunodeficiency. The material was PBMCs from the stem cell graft donor, obtained from the stem cell graft.

Here the CDR3 reads CSARTGQGGLWAFF. The CDR3 nucleotides are TGCAGTGCTCGAACGGGACAGGGGGGCTTGTGGGCTTTCTTT. The chain carries TRBV20-1 and TRBJ1-1; 11 nucleotides agree with TRBD1. The CDR3 covers 14 residues. V lost 5 bases to trimming and J lost 11 bases; unmatched junction nucleotides: 13. CDR1 DFQATT and CDR2 SNEGSKA come from the germline V gene (reference sequence).